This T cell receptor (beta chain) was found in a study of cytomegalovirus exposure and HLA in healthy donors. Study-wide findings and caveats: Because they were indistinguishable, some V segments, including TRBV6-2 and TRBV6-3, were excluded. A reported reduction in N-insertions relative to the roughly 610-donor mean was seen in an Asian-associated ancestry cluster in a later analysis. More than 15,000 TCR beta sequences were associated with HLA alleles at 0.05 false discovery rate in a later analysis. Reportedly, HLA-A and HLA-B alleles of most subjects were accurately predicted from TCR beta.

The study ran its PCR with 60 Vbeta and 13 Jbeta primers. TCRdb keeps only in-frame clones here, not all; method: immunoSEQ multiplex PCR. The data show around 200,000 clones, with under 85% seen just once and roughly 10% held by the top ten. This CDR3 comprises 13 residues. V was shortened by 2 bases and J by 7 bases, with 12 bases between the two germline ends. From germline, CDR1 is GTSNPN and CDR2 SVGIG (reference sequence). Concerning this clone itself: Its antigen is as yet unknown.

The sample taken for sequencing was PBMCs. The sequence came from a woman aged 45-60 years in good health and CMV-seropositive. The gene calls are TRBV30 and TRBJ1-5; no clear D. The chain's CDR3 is CAWSFGPGQPQHF. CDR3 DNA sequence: TGTGCCTGGAGTTTCGGCCCGGGGCAGCCCCAGCATTTT.